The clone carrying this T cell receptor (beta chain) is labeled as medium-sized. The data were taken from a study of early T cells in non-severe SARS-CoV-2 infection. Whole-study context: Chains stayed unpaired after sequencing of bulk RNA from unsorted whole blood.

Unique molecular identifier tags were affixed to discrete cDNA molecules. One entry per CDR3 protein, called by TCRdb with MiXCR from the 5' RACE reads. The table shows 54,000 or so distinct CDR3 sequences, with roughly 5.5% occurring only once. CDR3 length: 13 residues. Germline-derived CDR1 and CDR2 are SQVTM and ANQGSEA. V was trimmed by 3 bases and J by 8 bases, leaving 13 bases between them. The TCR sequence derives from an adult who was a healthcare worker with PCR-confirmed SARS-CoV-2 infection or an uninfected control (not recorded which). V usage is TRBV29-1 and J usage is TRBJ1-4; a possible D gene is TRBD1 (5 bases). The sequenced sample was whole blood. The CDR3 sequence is CSVDGGAGEKLFF. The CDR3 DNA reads TGCAGCGTTGACGGAGGGGCTGGCGAAAAACTGTTTTTT.